One and the same sample provided the 22 T cell receptor beta chains below, sequenced in a study of cytomegalovirus exposure and HLA in healthy donors (dated by TCRdb to the late 2010s). Receptor libraries were prepared by the immunoSEQ multiplex PCR assay. For the multiplex PCR, a mixture combining 60 forward primers for TCR Vbeta segments and 13 reverse primers for TCR Jbeta segments was used. The immuneACCESS repertoire file appears here via TCRdb, limited to in-frame rearrangements. These files lack a portion of the clones; in checked studies, under half of the deficit traces to unresolved V genes, and the cause of the others is not known. In this sample the table shows about 200,000 clones, around 80% of which occur a single time. Together, the top ten hold about 4.6% of the sample. Sequenced: PBMCs. These receptors all stem from a woman in her thirties in good health and CMV-seropositive.

V is TRBV4-3 and J is TRBJ2-4, with TRBD2 identical over 12 bases. Germline V lookup: CDR1 LGHNA, CDR2 YSLEER. The V segment lost 4 bases and the J segment 8 bases; nucleotides outside the gene matches: 6. The CDR3 is made up of 15 amino acids. The CDR3 spells CASSPTSGGPYIQYF. In DNA, the CDR3 is TGCGCCAGCAGCCCCACTAGCGGGGGGCCTTACATTCAGTACTTC.

This chain links TRBV7-9 with TRBJ2-2; D is perhaps TRBD1 (5 bases). The CDR3 loop spans 13 amino acids. V dropped 9 bases and J dropped 7 bases, with 15 bases sitting between them. The germline V gene encodes CDR1 SEHNR and CDR2 FQNEAQ (reference sequence). The DNA of the CDR3 is TGTGCCAGTACACCAGGGTTCGACGGGGAGCTGTTTTTT. It encodes CASTPGFDGELFF. The full variable domain, in which reference TRBV7-9 and TRBJ2-2 provide the parts outside the CDR3, is DTGVSQNPRHKITKRGQNVTFRCDPISEHNRLYWYRQTLGQGPEFLTYFQNEAQLEKSRLLSDRFSAERPKGSFSTLEIQRTEQGDSAMYLCASTPGFDGELFFGEGSRLTVL.

This clone appeared a single time. This rearrangement joins TRBV4-3 to TRBJ2-7; D is perhaps TRBD2 (5 bases). CDR1 is LGHNA, CDR2 YSLEER, per germline. The V and J ends lost 0 bases and 3 bases respectively, with 18 bases between them. The CDR3 loop spans 17 amino acids. The CDR3: CASSQEILRARDYEQYF. In DNA form, the CDR3 reads TGCGCCAGCAGCCAAGAGATACTGCGGGCCCGCGACTACGAGCAGTACTTC.

V and J are TRBV11-2 and TRBJ1-4; a weak D match, TRBD1 (5 bases). There are 16 residues in the CDR3. Trimming took off 1 base at V and 7 bases at J, with 16 bases between the two ends. CDR1 is SGHAT and CDR2 is FQNNGV in the germline V gene. The CDR3, as DNA: TGTGCCAGCAGCTTAGGTGTGGGCAGGGTCGGTGAAAAACTGTTTTTT. Translation: CASSLGVGRVGEKLFF.

This chain connects TRBV27 to TRBJ2-7; 9 nucleotides align to TRBD1. This CDR3 is built from 14 residues. Germline V gene sequence: CDR1 MNHEY, CDR2 SMNVEV (reference sequence). V was pared by 3 bases and J by 6 bases, with 6 bases of the junction left unmatched. The CDR3 DNA reads as TGTGCCAGCAGTTTGGGGACAGGGCCTGGCGAGCAGTACTTC. Its translation is CASSLGTGPGEQYF.

This chain links TRBV28 with TRBJ2-2, with 8 nucleotides matching TRBD2. V lost 8 bases to trimming and J lost 4 bases; unmatched junction nucleotides: 9. The CDR3 length is 15 residues. Germline V gene sequence: CDR1 MDHEN, CDR2 SYDVKM. CDR3 region: CASLSERGLTGELFF. CDR3 coding DNA: TGTGCCAGCCTAAGTGAGCGGGGGCTCACCGGGGAGCTGTTTTTT.

The chain couples TRBV30 to TRBJ1-2; 11 bases fit TRBD1. The germline V gene has CDR1 GTSNPN and CDR2 SVGIG (reference sequence). Trimming removed 1 base from V and 6 bases from J; junction bases left unmatched: 7. The length of the CDR3 is 15 residues. The CDR3, as DNA: TGTGCCTGGAGTGGGAGTTGGACAGGGGGCAATGGCTACACCTTC. Amino acids: CAWSGSWTGGNGYTF.

The gene calls are TRBV27 and TRBJ1-2, with 8 nucleotides matching TRBD1. The germline V gene encodes CDR1 MNHEY and CDR2 SMNVEV (reference sequence). The J segment lost 4 bases and the V segment lost 5 bases, leaving 9 bases of the junction unmatched. This CDR3 contains 15 residues. The CDR3 sequence is CASSGQGRTRYGYTF. In DNA form, the CDR3 reads TGTGCCAGCAGTGGACAGGGAAGAACGCGCTATGGCTACACCTTC.

The sample holds a few counts of this clone. CDR3 region: CASSQDLPGTGVGETQYF. The CDR3 coding sequence is TGCGCCAGCAGCCAAGATCTCCCGGGGACAGGGGTCGGGGAGACCCAGTACTTC. The rearrangement joins TRBV4-3 to TRBJ2-5; TRBD1 matches at 10 bases. The CDR3 runs to 18 residues. V shed 0 bases, J shed 5 bases, and the junction held 12 bases outside the gene matches. CDR1 is LGHNA, CDR2 YSLEER, per germline.

The chain employs TRBV15 and TRBJ1-1, with D possibly TRBD1 on 6 matching bases. The CDR3 is 16 amino acids. Germline V lookup: CDR1 LNHNV, CDR2 YYDKDF (reference sequence). V lost 3 bases and J lost 0, with 14 bases in between. The CDR3 DNA follows: TGTGCCACCAGCAGTGCTTTAGGACAGTTGAACACTGAAGCTTTCTTT. Residues: CATSSALGQLNTEAFF. Drawing the rest from reference TRBV15 and TRBJ1-1, the complete variable domain is DAMVIQNPRYQVTQFGKPVTLSCSQTLNHNVMYWYQQKSSQAPKLLFHYYDKDFNNEADTPDNFQSRRPNTSFCFLDIRSPGLGDTAMYLCATSSALGQLNTEAFFGQGTRLTVV.

CDR3 in amino acids: CASSYTQGTSTDTQYF. Here the CDR3 DNA reads TGTGCCAGCAGTTACACACAGGGCACTAGCACAGATACGCAGTATTTT. This sequence joins TRBV6-5 and TRBJ2-3, with a possible D match to TRBD1 (6 bases). Germline values: CDR1 MNHEY, CDR2 SVGAGI. V was clipped by 2 bases and J by 0 bases, with 12 bases between them. CDR3 length equals 16 residues.

V is TRBV29-1 and J is TRBJ1-5; D is unclear. CDR1 and CDR2 (germline): SQVTM, ANQGSEA. V was clipped by 6 bases and J by 5 bases, with 11 bases between them. The CDR3 totals 12 residues. The CDR3 spells CSVGGGDQPQHF. The CDR3 DNA follows: TGCAGCGTAGGAGGCGGGGATCAGCCCCAGCATTTT.

The rearrangement uses TRBV21-1 and TRBJ2-3; TRBD2, the D gene given by the table, was not confirmed from the DNA. TRBV21-1 is a pseudogene segment. The CDR3 runs 16 residues. CDR3 amino acids: CASSAIWLAVTDTQYF. CDR3 in DNA: TGTGCCAGCAGCGCAATATGGTTAGCGGTCACAGATACGCAGTATTTT.

There are a few counts of this clone. The chain couples TRBV19 to TRBJ2-2; D is undetermined. The CDR3 is 11 amino acids. Germline CDR1 is LNHDA and CDR2 is SQIVND (reference sequence). The V end was cut by 6 bases, the J end by 5 bases, with 4 bases between. Written as DNA, the CDR3 is TGTGCCAGTAGACTAACCGGGGAGCTGTTTTTT. Its translation is CASRLTGELFF. The whole variable domain, remainder taken from reference TRBV19 and TRBJ2-2, is DGGITQSPKYLFRKEGQNVTLSCEQNLNHDAMYWYRQDPGQGLRLIYYSQIVNDFQKGDIAEGYSVSREKKESFPLTVTSAQKNPTAFYLCASRLTGELFFGEGSRLTVL.

The CDR3: CASSIRGDQPQHF. The CDR3 bases are TGTGCCAGCAGCATCAGGGGGGATCAGCCCCAGCATTTT. The chain links TRBV7-2 to TRBJ1-5; the match to TRBD1 covers 7 bases. The V segment lost 5 bases and the J segment 5 bases; nucleotides outside the gene matches: 3. Germline V gene lookup returns CDR1 SGHTA and CDR2 FQGNSA. The CDR3 has 13 residues.

The V and J genes are TRBV12-5 and TRBJ2-1; 15 positions agree with TRBD2. The germline CDR1 and CDR2 sequences are LGHNT and FRNRAP. The J segment lost 8 bases and the V segment lost 0 bases, leaving 11 bases of the junction unmatched. CDR3 size: 19 residues. The DNA of the CDR3 is TGTGCTAGTGGTTTGGTACTAGGCCGGACTAGCGGGAGGGACGATGAGCAGTTCTTC. Translated, it gives CASGLVLGRTSGRDDEQFF.

This clone came up once. The V call is TRBV2, the J call TRBJ2-7; possibly TRBD2 for D (7 bases). V lost 9 bases and J lost 0, with 15 bases in between. Germline CDR1 and CDR2: SNHLY and FYNNEI. This CDR3 region has 14 residues. Here the CDR3 DNA reads TGTGCCAGTGGGGGGGGGCGGATCTCCTACGAGCAGTACTTC. It yields the protein CASGGGRISYEQYF.

CDR3 bases: TGTGCCAGCAGTTCCTCAGGGTATTCGACTGAAGCTTTCTTT. Its protein is CASSSSGYSTEAFF. The gene calls are TRBV27 and TRBJ1-1; tentative D call: TRBD1 (5 bases). Germline CDR1 is MNHEY and CDR2 is SMNVEV (reference sequence). The V gene lost 4 bases and the J gene lost 5 bases, with 14 bases spanning the gap. This CDR3 has 14 residues.

This CDR3 reads CSVAGTGDEKLFF. DNA for the CDR3: TGCAGCGTAGCGGGGACAGGCGATGAAAAACTGTTTTTT. This sequence joins TRBV29-1 and TRBJ1-4; 8 bases match TRBD1. Germline CDR1 SQVTM, CDR2 ANQGSEA. The junction had 6 bases not matched to a gene; V was cut back by 6 bases and J by 6 bases. The CDR3 covers 13 residues.

This clone has at least ten counts. This chain uses TRBV2 with TRBJ1-5; TRBD1 agrees at 7 bases. The CDR3 covers 15 residues. After removal of 7 bases from V and 4 bases from J, the junction contained 10 bases not matched to a gene. Germline CDR1 reads SNHLY; CDR2 reads FYNNEI. The CDR3 DNA reads as TGTGCCAGCATCCAGGGGGGTTTAGGAAATCAGCCCCAGCATTTT. Protein product: CASIQGGLGNQPQHF.

This chain uses TRBV5-5 with TRBJ1-2; 10 nucleotides match TRBD1. This CDR3 has 19 amino acids. Germline CDR1 reads SGHKS; CDR2 reads YYEKEE (reference sequence). J gave up 8 bases and V 1 base, and 20 bases lay outside the gene matches. Written as DNA, the CDR3 is TGTGCCAGCAGCTTGACTTCTCTCCCCCGGTGGGACAGGGGAGGAGGCTACACCTTC. It codes for CASSLTSLPRWDRGGGYTF.

The V gene is TRBV30, the J gene TRBJ2-2; 8 bases line up with TRBD1. The CDR3 totals 14 residues. Germline trimming cut 5 bases from V and 6 bases from J; bases unmatched to any gene: 8. The germline V gene encodes CDR1 GTSNPN and CDR2 SVGIG (reference sequence). The CDR3 reads CAWGGQVLAGELFF. The CDR3 DNA is TGTGCCTGGGGGGGACAGGTGTTGGCCGGGGAGCTGTTTTTT.